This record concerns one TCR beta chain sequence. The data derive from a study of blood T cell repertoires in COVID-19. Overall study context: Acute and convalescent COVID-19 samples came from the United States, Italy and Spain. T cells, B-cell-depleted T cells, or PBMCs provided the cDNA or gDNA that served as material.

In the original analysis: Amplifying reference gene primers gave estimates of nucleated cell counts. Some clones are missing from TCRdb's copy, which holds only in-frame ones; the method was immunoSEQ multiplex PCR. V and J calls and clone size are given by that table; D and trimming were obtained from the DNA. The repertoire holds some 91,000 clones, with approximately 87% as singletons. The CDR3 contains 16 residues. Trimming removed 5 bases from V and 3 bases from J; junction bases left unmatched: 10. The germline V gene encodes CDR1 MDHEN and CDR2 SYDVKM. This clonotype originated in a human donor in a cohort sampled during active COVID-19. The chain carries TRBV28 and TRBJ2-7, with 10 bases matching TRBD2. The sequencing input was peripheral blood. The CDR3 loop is CASSPIVASGSYEQYF. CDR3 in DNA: TGTGCCAGCAGTCCGATCGTGGCTAGCGGGAGCTACGAGCAGTACTTC.